This T cell receptor beta chain was observed in a study of a mutant IDH1 vaccine in newly diagnosed glioma. From germline, CDR1 is GTSNPN and CDR2 SVGIG (reference sequence). This CDR3 has 14 amino acids. J gave up 4 bases and V 3 bases, and 8 bases lay outside the gene matches. The repertoire was sequenced with immunoSEQ multiplex PCR; TCRdb's copy has only in-frame clones and lacks some. The sample consists of about 96,000 clones, just under 80% of them appearing once. Time point: baseline, week 1 (first vaccination visit). Treatment: pre-vaccination baseline after standard-of-care therapy. The sequence derives from a man aged 40-55 years with glioma. The sample here was PBMCs, taken from a glioma patient treated with radiotherapy, temozolomide or both. The gene calls are TRBV30 and TRBJ1-2; 7 nucleotides align to TRBD1. DNA for the CDR3: TGTGCCTGGAGAAGGGGACAGACCTTCTATGGCTACACCTTC. It yields the protein CAWRRGQTFYGYTF.